The rows below give T cell receptor beta chains drawn from one sample of a study of read filtering for tumor transcriptome and immune sequencing. TCRdb re-derived calls from the reads in MiXCR, one entry per CDR3 protein. The sample shows about 58,000 distinct CDR3 sequences, approximately 13% of them seen only once. What was sequenced was a population of CD138-negative cells sorted from bone marrow. The origin of the receptors is a donor at least 40 years old with multiple myeloma. Each CDR3 is given with its conserved first and last residue. Fields, in order: D gene, J gene, clone size, V gene, CDR3 protein, CDR3 DNA. D genes are given only for firm matches. Rows give clone size only sometimes, using once, few, many, or a class for an expanded clone.

- TRBJ1-1 - TRBV6-5 CASSRPNTEAFF TGTGCCAGCAGCCGACCGAACACTGAAGCTTTCTTT
- TRBJ2-1 - TRBV7-9 CASSLEAGGKNDQFF TGTGCCAGCAGCTTAGAGGCAGGTGGTAAGAATGATCAGTTCTTC
TRBD2 TRBJ2-1 - TRBV5-1 CASSTASGGALNEQFF TGCGCCAGCAGCACGGCTAGCGGGGGGGCCTTAAATGAGCAGTTCTTC
TRBD1 TRBJ1-4 many TRBV3-1 CASSRTGGAEKLFF TGTGCCAGCAGCCGTACAGGGGGCGCGGAAAAACTGTTTTTT
- TRBJ1-3 - TRBV5-6 CASKSSGARNTIYF TGTGCCAGCAAGAGTTCAGGGGCTCGAAACACCATATATTTT
TRBD1 TRBJ2-4 many TRBV19 CASSPPGTGDTIAKNIQYF TGTGCCAGTAGTCCTCCTGGGACAGGGGATACAATAGCCAAAAACATTCAGTACTTC
- TRBJ2-7 - TRBV29-1 CSVGGLTDFYEQYF TGCAGCGTTGGGGGCCTGACAGATTTCTACGAGCAGTACTTC
- TRBJ2-3 many TRBV7-9 CASSFEGRPFTDTQYF TGTGCCAGCAGCTTCGAAGGCAGACCCTTCACAGATACGCAGTATTTT
- TRBJ1-1 - TRBV6-6 CAGAGPNNTDAFF TGTGCCGGAGCGGGACCCAACAACACTGATGCTTTCTTT
- TRBJ2-1 many TRBV10-3 CAIMGRTDQFF TGTGCCATCATGGGCAGGACCGATCAGTTCTTC
TRBD1 TRBJ2-7 many TRBV6-2/TRBV6-3 CASSDRDRLTYEQYF TGTGCCAGCAGTGACCGGGACAGACTAACCTACGAGCAGTACTTC